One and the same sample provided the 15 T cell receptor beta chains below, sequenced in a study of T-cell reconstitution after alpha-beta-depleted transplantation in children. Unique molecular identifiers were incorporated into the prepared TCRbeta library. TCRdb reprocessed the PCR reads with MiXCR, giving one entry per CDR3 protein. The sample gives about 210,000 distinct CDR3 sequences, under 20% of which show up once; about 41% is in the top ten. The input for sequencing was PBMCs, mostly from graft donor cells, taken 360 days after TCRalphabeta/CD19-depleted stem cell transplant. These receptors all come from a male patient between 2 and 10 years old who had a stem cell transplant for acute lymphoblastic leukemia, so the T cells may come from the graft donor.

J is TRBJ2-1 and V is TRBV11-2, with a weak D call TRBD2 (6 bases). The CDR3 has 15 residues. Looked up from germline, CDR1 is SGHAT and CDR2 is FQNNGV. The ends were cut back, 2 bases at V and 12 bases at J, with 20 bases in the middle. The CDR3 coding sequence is TGTGCCAGCAGCTTACCCCGGACTAACGGGTTTGTGCAGTTCTTC. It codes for CASSLPRTNGFVQFF.

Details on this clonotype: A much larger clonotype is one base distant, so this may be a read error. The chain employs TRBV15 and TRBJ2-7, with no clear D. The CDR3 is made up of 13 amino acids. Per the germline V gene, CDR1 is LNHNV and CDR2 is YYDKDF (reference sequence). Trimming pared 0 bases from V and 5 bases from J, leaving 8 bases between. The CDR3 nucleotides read TGTGCCACCAGCAGAGATCCCCCCGACGAGCAGTACTTC. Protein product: CATSRDPPDEQYF.

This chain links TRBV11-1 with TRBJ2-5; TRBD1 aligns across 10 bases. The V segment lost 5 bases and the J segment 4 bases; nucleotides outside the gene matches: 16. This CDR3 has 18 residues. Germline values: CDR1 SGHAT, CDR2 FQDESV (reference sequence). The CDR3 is CASSLPHPDRGFRETQYF. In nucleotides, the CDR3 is TGTGCCAGCAGCCTTCCACACCCGGACAGGGGGTTCCGAGAGACCCAGTACTTC.

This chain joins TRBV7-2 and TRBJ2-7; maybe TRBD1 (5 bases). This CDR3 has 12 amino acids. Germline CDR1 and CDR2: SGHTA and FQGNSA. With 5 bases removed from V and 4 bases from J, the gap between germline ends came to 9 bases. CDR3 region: CASSAPGYEQYF. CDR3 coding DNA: TGTGCCAGCAGCGCCCCAGGGTACGAGCAGTACTTC.

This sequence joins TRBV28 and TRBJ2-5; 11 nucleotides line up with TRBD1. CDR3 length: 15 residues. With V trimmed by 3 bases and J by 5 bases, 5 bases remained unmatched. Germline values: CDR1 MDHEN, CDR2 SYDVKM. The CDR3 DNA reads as TGTGCCAGCAGTTTGGGTGGACAGGGGGCGGAGACCCAGTACTTC. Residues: CASSLGGQGAETQYF.

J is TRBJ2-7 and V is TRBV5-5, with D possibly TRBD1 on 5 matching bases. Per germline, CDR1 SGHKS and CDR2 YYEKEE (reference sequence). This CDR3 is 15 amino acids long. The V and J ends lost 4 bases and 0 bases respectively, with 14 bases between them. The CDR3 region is CASSPLQDFSYEQYF. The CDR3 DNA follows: TGTGCCAGCAGCCCATTACAGGATTTCTCCTACGAGCAGTACTTC.

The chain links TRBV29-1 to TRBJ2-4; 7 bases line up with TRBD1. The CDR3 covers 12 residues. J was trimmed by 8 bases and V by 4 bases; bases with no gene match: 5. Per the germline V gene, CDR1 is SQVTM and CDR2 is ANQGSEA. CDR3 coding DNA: TGCAGCGTTGCACCCCAGGGGGACATTCAGTACTTC. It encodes CSVAPQGDIQYF.

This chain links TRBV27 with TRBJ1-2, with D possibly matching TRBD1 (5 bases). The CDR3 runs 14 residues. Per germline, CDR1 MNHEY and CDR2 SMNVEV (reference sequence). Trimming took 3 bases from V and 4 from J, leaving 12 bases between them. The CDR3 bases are TGTGCCAGCAGTTTTAACAGGAGGGGCTATGGCTACACCTTC. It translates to CASSFNRRGYGYTF.

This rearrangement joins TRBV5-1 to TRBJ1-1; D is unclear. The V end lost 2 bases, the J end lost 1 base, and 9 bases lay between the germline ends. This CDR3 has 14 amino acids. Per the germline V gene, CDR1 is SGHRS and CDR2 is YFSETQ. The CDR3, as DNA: TGCGCCAGCAGCTTTTGGGGAGAGAACACTGAAGCTTTCTTT. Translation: CASSFWGENTEAFF.

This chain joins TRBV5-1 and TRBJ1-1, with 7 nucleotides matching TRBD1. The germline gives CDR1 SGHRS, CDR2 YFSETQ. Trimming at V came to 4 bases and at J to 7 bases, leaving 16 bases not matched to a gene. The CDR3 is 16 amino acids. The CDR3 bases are TGCGCCAGCAGCACAGGGGACAGTACGATAGCGGGTGAAGCTTTCTTT. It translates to CASSTGDSTIAGEAFF.

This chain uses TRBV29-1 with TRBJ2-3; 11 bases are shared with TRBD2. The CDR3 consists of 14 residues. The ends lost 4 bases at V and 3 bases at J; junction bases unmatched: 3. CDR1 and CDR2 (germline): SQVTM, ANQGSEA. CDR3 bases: TGCAGCGTTGCCCCTAGCGGGGGGACAGATACGCAGTATTTT. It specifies CSVAPSGGTDTQYF.

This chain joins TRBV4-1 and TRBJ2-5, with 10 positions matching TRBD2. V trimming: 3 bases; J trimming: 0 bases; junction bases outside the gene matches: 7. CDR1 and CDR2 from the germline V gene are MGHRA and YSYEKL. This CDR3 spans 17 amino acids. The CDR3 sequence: CASSQASGGDYQETQYF. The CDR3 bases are TGCGCCAGCAGCCAGGCTAGCGGGGGCGACTACCAAGAGACCCAGTACTTC.

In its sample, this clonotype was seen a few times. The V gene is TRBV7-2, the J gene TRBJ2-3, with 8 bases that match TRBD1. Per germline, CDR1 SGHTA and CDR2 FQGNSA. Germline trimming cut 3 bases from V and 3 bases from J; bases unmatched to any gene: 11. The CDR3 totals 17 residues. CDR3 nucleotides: TGTGCCAGCAGCTTGGTCTTATGGACAGGGTTGACAGATACGCAGTATTTT. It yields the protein CASSLVLWTGLTDTQYF. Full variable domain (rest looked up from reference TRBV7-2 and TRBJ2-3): GAGVSQSPSNKVTEKGKDVELRCDPISGHTALYWYRQSLGQGLEFLIYFQGNSAPDKSGLPSDRFSAERTGGSVSTLTIQRTQQEDSAVYLCASSLVLWTGLTDTQYFGPGTRLTVL.

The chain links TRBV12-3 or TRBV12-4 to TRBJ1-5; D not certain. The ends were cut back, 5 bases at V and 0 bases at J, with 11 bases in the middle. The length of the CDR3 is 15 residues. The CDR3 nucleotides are TGTGCCAGCAGTCTCCGGGTCTTTAGCAATCAGCCCCAGCATTTT. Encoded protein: CASSLRVFSNQPQHF.

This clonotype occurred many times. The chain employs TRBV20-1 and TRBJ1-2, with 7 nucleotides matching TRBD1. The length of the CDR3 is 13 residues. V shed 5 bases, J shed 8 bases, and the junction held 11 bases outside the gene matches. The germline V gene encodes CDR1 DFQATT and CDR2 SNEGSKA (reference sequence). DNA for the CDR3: TGCAGTGCTTCCCAATCAGGGGGAAGGGGCTACACCTTC. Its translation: CSASQSGGRGYTF.